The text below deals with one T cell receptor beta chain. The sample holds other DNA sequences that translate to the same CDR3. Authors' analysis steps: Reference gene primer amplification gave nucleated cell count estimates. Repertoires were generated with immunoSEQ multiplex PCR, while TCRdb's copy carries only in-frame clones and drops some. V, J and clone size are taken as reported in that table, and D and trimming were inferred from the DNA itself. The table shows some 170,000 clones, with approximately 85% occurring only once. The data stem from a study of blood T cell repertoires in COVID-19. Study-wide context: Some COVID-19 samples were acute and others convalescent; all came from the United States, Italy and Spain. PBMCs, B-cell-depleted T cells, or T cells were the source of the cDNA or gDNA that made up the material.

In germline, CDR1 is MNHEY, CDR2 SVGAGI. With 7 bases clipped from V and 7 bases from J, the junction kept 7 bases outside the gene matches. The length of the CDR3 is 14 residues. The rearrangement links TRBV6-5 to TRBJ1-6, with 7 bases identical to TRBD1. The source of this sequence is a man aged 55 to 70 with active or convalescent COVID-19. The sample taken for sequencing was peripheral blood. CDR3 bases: TGTGCCAGCACCCGGGACAGCTTAAATTCACCCCTCCACTTT. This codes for CASTRDSLNSPLHF.